This entry concerns a single T cell receptor (beta chain). The data are from a study of blood T cell repertoires in COVID-19. Background on the study: The origin of the acute and convalescent COVID-19 samples was the United States, Italy and Spain. PBMCs, B-cell-depleted T cells, or T cells were the source of the cDNA or gDNA that made up the material.

As processed by the authors: Estimated nucleated cell counts came from reference gene primer amplification. TCRdb's copy holds only in-frame clones and misses some; the assay was immunoSEQ multiplex PCR. V, J and clone size derive from that table, while D and trimming were established from the DNA sequence. Of 64,000 or so clones listed, roughly 80% are singletons. Sequenced input: peripheral blood. The source is a human donor in a cohort sampled during active COVID-19.

The CDR3 DNA follows: TGTGCCAGCAGGCCGGGACAGAACTATGGCTACACCTTC. It is translated as CASRPGQNYGYTF. The chain links TRBV2 to TRBJ1-2, with 7 bases fitting TRBD1. Germline CDR1 SNHLY, CDR2 FYNNEI. Trimming at V came to 6 bases and at J to 2 bases, leaving 3 bases not matched to a gene. The CDR3 sequence is 13 residues long. The entire variable domain, with the rest obtained from reference TRBV2 and TRBJ1-2, is as follows: EPEVTQTPSHQVTQMGQEVILRCVPISNHLYFYWYRQILGQKVEFLVSFYNNEISEKSEIFDDQFSVERPDGSNFTLKIRSTKLEDSAMYFCASRPGQNYGYTFGSGTRLTVV.